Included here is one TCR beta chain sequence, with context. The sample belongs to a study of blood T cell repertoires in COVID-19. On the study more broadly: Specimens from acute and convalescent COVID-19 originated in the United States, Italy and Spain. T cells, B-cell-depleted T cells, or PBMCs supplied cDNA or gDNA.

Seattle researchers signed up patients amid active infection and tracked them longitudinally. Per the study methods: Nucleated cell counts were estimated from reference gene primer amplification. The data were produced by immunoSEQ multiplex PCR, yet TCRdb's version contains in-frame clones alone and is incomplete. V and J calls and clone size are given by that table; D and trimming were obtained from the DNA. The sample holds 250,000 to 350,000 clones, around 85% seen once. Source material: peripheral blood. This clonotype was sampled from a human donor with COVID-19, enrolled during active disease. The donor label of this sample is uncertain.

CDR3 protein: CASSIDRVGGYTF. DNA for the CDR3: TGTGCCAGCAGTATAGACAGGGTCGGTGGCTACACCTTC. This chain joins TRBV12-3 or TRBV12-4 and TRBJ1-2; 7 nucleotides agree with TRBD1. The CDR3 is 13 residues long. Trimming removed 5 bases from V and 7 bases from J; junction bases left unmatched: 7.